One sample yielded the 5 T cell receptor beta chains listed below, sequenced in a study of T cell repertoires in aging, cancer and after chemotherapy. Peripheral blood genomic DNA, not sorted cells or RNA, was the template. Multiplex touch-down PCR with TRB-A/B primers amplified rearranged V-D-J TRB sequences. TCRdb recomputed calls from the multiplex PCR reads with MiXCR, one row per CDR3 protein. The table records about 5,000 distinct CDR3 sequences, approximately 21% of them present only once. Material: blood. These receptors were obtained from a human donor in good health. The donor label of this sample is uncertain.

This chain links TRBV7-2 with TRBJ1-1, with D possibly matching TRBD1 (5 bases). This CDR3 contains 15 residues. Germline V lookup: CDR1 SGHTA, CDR2 FQGNSA. Trimming took 1 base from V and 1 from J, leaving 10 bases between them. CDR3 coding DNA: TGTGCCAGCAGCTTAGGTGGGGCGGGGAACACTGAAGCTTTCTTT. Its protein is CASSLGGAGNTEAFF.

The V call is TRBV11-2, the J call TRBJ1-1; D unclear. This CDR3 contains 12 residues. Trimming took off 8 bases at V and 3 bases at J, with 10 bases between the two ends. From germline, CDR1 is SGHAT and CDR2 FQNNGV. CDR3 region: CASSLTDTEAFF. DNA of the CDR3: TGTGCCAGCTCACTTACGGACACTGAAGCTTTCTTT.

This clonotype counts as large (0.1 to 1%). V gene TRBV29-1 combines with J gene TRBJ2-2; a weak D match, TRBD1 (5 bases). This CDR3 is 14 amino acids long. V lost 4 bases, J lost 0 bases, and 9 bases lay in between. Germline lookup yields CDR1 SQVTM and CDR2 ANQGSEA. The CDR3 DNA is TGCAGCGTTGTAGCAGGGACGAACACCGGGGAGCTGTTTTTT. Translating it yields CSVVAGTNTGELFF.

This clonotype is labeled as medium-sized. J is TRBJ1-5 and V is TRBV19; D gene ambiguous. Trimming cost V 3 bases and J 0 bases, with 6 bases left between them. Germline-derived CDR1 and CDR2 are LNHDA and SQIVND (reference sequence). The CDR3 totals 14 residues. The CDR3: CASSIFSSNQPQHF. The CDR3 nucleotides are TGTGCCAGTAGTATTTTCAGTAGCAATCAGCCCCAGCATTTT.

This clonotype came up a few times. The rearrangement joins TRBV7-2 to TRBJ1-3; 9 positions match TRBD1. The CDR3 has 17 amino acids. Germline CDR1 SGHTA, CDR2 FQGNSA. Trimming removed 4 bases from V and 0 bases from J; junction bases left unmatched: 7. The CDR3 loop is CASSYKDRGFSGNTIYF. The DNA of the CDR3 is TGTGCCAGCAGCTACAAGGACAGGGGCTTCTCTGGAAACACCATATATTTT.